This TCR beta chain was identified during a study of regulatory T cells in long-lasting Graves disease. In building TCR beta libraries, iRepertoire HTBI primers were used together with Arm-PCR of CDR3 regions. TCRdb passed the multiplex PCR reads through MiXCR, listing each CDR3 protein once. The table shows 430,000 or so distinct CDR3 sequences, with 20% to 25% occurring only once. Time point defined: persistent/refractory GD, antithyroid drugs over 5 years with positive TRAb. Generation of the TCR library employed RNA extracted from PBMCs. A blood draw put around 9.1 milliliters of peripheral blood into EDTA tubes. V lost 5 bases to trimming and J lost 4 bases; unmatched junction nucleotides: 14. CDR3 size: 17 residues. The germline V gene encodes CDR1 SGHAT and CDR2 FQNNGV.

The sample consisted of peripheral blood mononuclear cells (PBMCs), taken when the disease was refractory, from a patient treated with antithyroid drugs. The V and J genes are TRBV11-2 and TRBJ2-7, with 10 bases lining up with TRBD2. The sequence was obtained from a female donor with Graves disease. The CDR3 region has the DNA TGTGCCAGCAGCCCGGCTAGCGGGAGATACCTTCGGTACGAGCAGTACTTC. This encodes CASSPASGRYLRYEQYF.